The 20 T cell receptor beta chains below come from one sample, sequenced in a study of blood T cell repertoires in COVID-19. This table comes from immunoSEQ multiplex PCR, and its TCRdb copy is limited to in-frame clones, with some not included. The table has under 450,000 clones, around 83% seen once. Material for sequencing was PBMCs or T cells enriched from blood (not recorded which). Receptor source: a woman aged 45-60 years who had recovered from COVID-19.

The rearrangement links TRBV19 to TRBJ1-2; weak D call: TRBD1 (6 bases). Looked up from germline, CDR1 is LNHDA and CDR2 is SQIVND (reference sequence). The CDR3 totals 16 residues. The V gene lost 5 bases and the J gene lost 0 bases, with 16 bases spanning the gap. The CDR3 loop reads CASSLRTVEANYGYTF. In DNA form, the CDR3 reads TGTGCCAGTAGTCTGCGGACAGTTGAAGCTAACTATGGCTACACCTTC.

The chain combines TRBV7-2 with TRBJ2-3; tentatively, D is TRBD2 (6 bases). In germline, CDR1 is SGHTA, CDR2 FQGNSA. Trimming pared 4 bases from V and 0 bases from J, leaving 11 bases between. The CDR3 contains 15 residues. CDR3: CASSWTGTSTDTQYF. In DNA form, the CDR3 reads TGTGCCAGCAGCTGGACCGGGACTAGCACAGATACGCAGTATTTT.

V is TRBV10-3 and J is TRBJ2-5, with TRBD2 matching 14 bases. The ends lost 8 bases at V and 5 bases at J; junction bases unmatched: 7. Germline lookup yields CDR1 ENHRY and CDR2 SYGVKD. CDR3 length: 15 residues. CDR3 nucleotides: TGTGCCATCGGGACTAGCGGGAGATCTGGTGAGACCCAGTACTTC. Protein: CAIGTSGRSGETQYF.

This clone was recorded a few times. CDR3 nucleotides: TGTGCCAGCAGCGCGGCCGGGACAGGGGCCGGCAACACCATATATTTT. As protein: CASSAAGTGAGNTIYF. The J gene is TRBJ1-3, the V gene TRBV9; TRBD1 matches 10 bases. The junction had 10 bases not matched to a gene; V was cut back by 3 bases and J by 7 bases. The CDR3 loop spans 16 amino acids. Germline V gives CDR1 SGDLS, CDR2 YYNGEE.

The chain recombines TRBV5-1 with TRBJ2-7; tentatively, D is TRBD2 (5 bases). The germline V gene has CDR1 SGHRS and CDR2 YFSETQ. CDR3 length: 14 amino acids. Trimming removed 0 bases at V and 0 bases at J, with 7 bases between. The DNA for the CDR3 is TGCGCCAGCAGCTTGGACGGGAACTCCTACGAGCAGTACTTC. Its translation: CASSLDGNSYEQYF.

V usage is TRBV4-3 and J usage is TRBJ1-1; D might be TRBD1 (6 bases). The germline V gene has CDR1 LGHNA and CDR2 YSLEER. Trimming shortened V by 3 bases and J by 5 bases, and 13 bases separated the two germline ends. CDR3 length: 14 amino acids. The CDR3 nucleotides read TGCGCCAGCAGCCACCAGGGGCGTTTAACTGAAGCTTTCTTT. This codes for CASSHQGRLTEAFF.

J is TRBJ1-2 and V is TRBV6-2 or TRBV6-3; D is unclear. With 4 bases removed from V and 8 bases from J, the gap between germline ends came to 11 bases. CDR1 and CDR2 from the germline V gene are MNHEY and SVGEGT. CDR3 length: 12 residues. The CDR3 loop reads CASSSRYMGYTF. The CDR3 bases are TGTGCCAGCAGTTCCAGGTATATGGGCTACACCTTC.

This clone was observed once. The rearrangement links TRBV7-9 to TRBJ2-3, with TRBD1 identical over 10 bases. The CDR3 length is 15 residues. With 5 bases clipped from V and 1 base from J, the junction kept 3 bases outside the gene matches. The germline gives CDR1 SEHNR, CDR2 FQNEAQ (reference sequence). CDR3 protein: CASSRGTGGTDTQYF. Here the CDR3 DNA reads TGTGCCAGCAGCCGGGGGACAGGGGGCACAGATACGCAGTATTTT.

The chain has TRBV5-4 and TRBJ2-3, with 7 bases that match TRBD2. V shed 3 bases, J shed 2 bases, and the junction held 6 bases outside the gene matches. CDR3 size: 15 residues. Germline loops: CDR1 SGHNT, CDR2 YYREEE (reference sequence). The CDR3 DNA follows: TGTGCCAGCAGCTCGCGGACTAGAGACACAGATACGCAGTATTTT. Protein: CASSSRTRDTDTQYF.

The V call is TRBV27, the J call TRBJ2-2, with D unclear. CDR3 length: 13 residues. Germline values: CDR1 MNHEY, CDR2 SMNVEV (reference sequence). V shed 5 bases and J shed 8 bases, with 12 bases lying between them. The CDR3 DNA reads as TGTGCCAGCAGTCGTTTCCCGTTAGGGGAGCTGTTTTTT. Translated: CASSRFPLGELFF.

This clone was detected only once. This chain joins TRBV5-6 and TRBJ1-4; TRBD1 matches at 10 bases. This CDR3 has 18 amino acids. Germline V gene data show CDR1 as SGHDT and CDR2 as YYEEEE. J lost 5 bases, V lost 1 base, and 11 bases had no gene match. This CDR3 is CASSLMLGQGIRNEKLFF. CDR3 DNA: TGTGCCAGCAGCTTGATGTTGGGACAGGGGATACGAAATGAAAAACTGTTTTTT.

The chain couples TRBV7-3 to TRBJ2-2, with 10 bases identical to TRBD1. Germline V lookup: CDR1 SGHTA, CDR2 FQGTGA. With 5 bases clipped from V and 3 bases from J, the junction kept 9 bases outside the gene matches. This CDR3 spans 17 amino acids. This CDR3 is CASSLATGGAYTGELFF. The CDR3 nucleotides read TGTGCCAGCAGCCTGGCGACAGGGGGCGCTTACACCGGGGAGCTGTTTTTT.

The chain combines TRBV7-9 with TRBJ1-6; no definite D call. Germline CDR1 reads SEHNR; CDR2 reads FQNEAQ (reference sequence). V gave up 0 bases and J gave up 8 bases, with 14 bases separating them. CDR3 length: 16 amino acids. The CDR3, as DNA: TGTGCCAGCAGCTTAGCGAGGGTGGGCGCGGATTCACCCCTCCACTTT. Amino acid sequence: CASSLARVGADSPLHF.

The gene calls are TRBV7-2 and TRBJ2-7; D not resolved. There are 14 residues in the CDR3. V dropped 5 bases and J dropped 2 bases, with 13 bases sitting between them. CDR1 and CDR2 (germline): SGHTA, FQGNSA. The CDR3 protein is CASSTRVSPYEQYF. CDR3 DNA sequence: TGTGCCAGCAGCACCCGGGTCAGTCCCTACGAGCAGTACTTC.

This clone has a single count. This chain links TRBV7-9 with TRBJ1-6, with D perhaps matching TRBD1 (6 bases). The ends were cut back, 2 bases at V and 7 bases at J, with 9 bases in the middle. Germline V CDR1 and CDR2: SEHNR, FQNEAQ (reference sequence). The CDR3 spans 14 residues. The CDR3, as DNA: TGTGCCAGCAGCTTAAGGGGGACGAATTCACCCCTCCACTTT. This sequence encodes CASSLRGTNSPLHF.

The chain couples TRBV19 to TRBJ2-7; TRBD1 agrees at 9 bases. Per germline, CDR1 LNHDA and CDR2 SQIVND (reference sequence). This CDR3 region has 15 residues. With 3 bases clipped from V and 2 bases from J, the junction kept 5 bases outside the gene matches. CDR3 in amino acids: CASSIGGTGTYEQYF. The CDR3 region has the DNA TGTGCCAGTAGTATCGGCGGGACAGGGACCTACGAGCAGTACTTC.

The V call is TRBV6-1, the J call TRBJ1-3; TRBD1 matches 8 bases. In germline, CDR1 is MNHNS, CDR2 SASEGT. The CDR3 consists of 18 residues. With V trimmed by 0 bases and J by 0 bases, 7 bases remained unmatched. CDR3 sequence (DNA): TGTGCCAGCAGTGAAGCTTCTTCGGGACAGGCCTCTGGAAACACCATATATTTT. Its protein is CASSEASSGQASGNTIYF.

The chain links TRBV12-5 to TRBJ2-1, with D unresolved. CDR1 LGHNT and CDR2 FRNRAP come from the germline V gene. Trimming shortened V by 3 bases and J by 9 bases, and 9 bases separated the two germline ends. The CDR3 runs to 12 residues. CDR3 DNA sequence: TGTGCTAGTGGTTTCAGTGGTTCTGAGCAGTTCTTC. Its protein product is CASGFSGSEQFF.

The chain links TRBV5-1 to TRBJ2-7; D might be TRBD1 (6 bases). Germline assignment: CDR1 SGHRS and CDR2 YFSETQ. The germline V and J ends were trimmed by 1 base and 2 bases, with 13 bases remaining between them. The CDR3 contains 15 residues. CDR3 coding DNA: TGCGCCAGCAGCTTGTTAACAGGGCAGGCCTACGAGCAGTACTTC. Translation gives CASSLLTGQAYEQYF.

CDR3 loop: CASSLASGSGNTIYF. The DNA for the CDR3 is TGTGCCAGCAGCCTGGCCTCGGGCTCTGGAAACACCATATATTTT. V gene TRBV11-2 combines with J gene TRBJ1-3, with D unclear. The ends were cut back, 5 bases at V and 0 bases at J, with 11 bases in the middle. The CDR3 is 15 amino acids. The germline V gene encodes CDR1 SGHAT and CDR2 FQNNGV.